This T cell receptor (beta chain) was sequenced for a study of blood T cell repertoires in COVID-19. Only in-frame clones appear in the TCRdb table, and some are missing; sequencing was by immunoSEQ multiplex PCR. The sample carries 200,000 or so clones, about four fifths recorded once. The V gene lost 0 bases and the J gene lost 8 bases, with 16 bases spanning the gap. CDR3 length equals 15 residues. Germline V gene lookup returns CDR1 KGHSH and CDR2 LQKENI. This chain connects TRBV18 to TRBJ1-2; D may be TRBD1 (5 bases). Source material: peripheral blood. This receptor was obtained from a woman at least 80 years old with COVID-19, enrolled during active disease. CDR3 coding DNA: TGTGCCAGCTCACCACCGGCAGGGTGGGAGGGCGGCTACACCTTC. It yields the protein CASSPPAGWEGGYTF. The complete variable domain, with remaining parts taken from reference TRBV18 and TRBJ1-2, reads NAGVMQNPRHLVRRRGQEARLRCSPMKGHSHVYWYRQLPEEGLKFMVYLQKENIIDESGMPKERFSAEFPKEGPSILRIQQVVRGDSAAYFCASSPPAGWEGGYTFGSGTRLTVV.